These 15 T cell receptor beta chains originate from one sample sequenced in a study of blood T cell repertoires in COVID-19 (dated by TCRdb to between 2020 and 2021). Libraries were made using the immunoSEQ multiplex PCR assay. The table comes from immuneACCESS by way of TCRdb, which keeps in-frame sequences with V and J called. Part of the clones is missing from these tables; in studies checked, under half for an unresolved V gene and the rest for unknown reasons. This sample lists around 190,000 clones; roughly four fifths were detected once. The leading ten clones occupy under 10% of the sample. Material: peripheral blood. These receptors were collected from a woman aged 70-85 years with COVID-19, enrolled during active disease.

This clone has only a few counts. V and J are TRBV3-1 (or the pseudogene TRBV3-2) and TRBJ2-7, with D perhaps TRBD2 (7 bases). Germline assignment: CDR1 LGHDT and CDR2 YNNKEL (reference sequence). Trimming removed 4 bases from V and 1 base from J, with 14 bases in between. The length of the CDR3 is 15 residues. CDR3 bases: TGTGCCAGCAGCCCGAGGGGGGGAAGGTCCTACGAGCAGTACTTC. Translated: CASSPRGGRSYEQYF.

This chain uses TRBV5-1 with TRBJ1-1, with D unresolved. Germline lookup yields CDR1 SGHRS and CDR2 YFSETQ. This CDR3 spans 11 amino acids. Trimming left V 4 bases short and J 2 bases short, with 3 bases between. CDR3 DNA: TGCGCCAGCAGCCTTAACACTGAAGCTTTCTTT. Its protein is CASSLNTEAFF. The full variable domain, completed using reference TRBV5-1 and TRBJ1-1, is KAGVTQTPRYLIKTRGQQVTLSCSPISGHRSVSWYQQTPGQGLQFLFEYFSETQRNKGNFPGRFSGRQFSNSRSEMNVSTLELGDSALYLCASSLNTEAFFGQGTRLTVV.

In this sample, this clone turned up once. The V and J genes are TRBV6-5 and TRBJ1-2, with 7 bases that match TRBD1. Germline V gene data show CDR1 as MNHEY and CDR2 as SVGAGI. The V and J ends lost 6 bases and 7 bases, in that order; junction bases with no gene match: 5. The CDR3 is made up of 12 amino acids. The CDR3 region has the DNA TGTGCCAGCAGACCCGGGACAGCTGGCTACACCTTC. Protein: CASRPGTAGYTF.

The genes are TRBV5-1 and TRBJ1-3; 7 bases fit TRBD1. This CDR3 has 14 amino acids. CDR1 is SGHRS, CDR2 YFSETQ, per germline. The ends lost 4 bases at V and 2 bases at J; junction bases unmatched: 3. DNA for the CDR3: TGCGCCAGCAGCCACGGGACAGCTGGAAACACCATATATTTT. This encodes CASSHGTAGNTIYF.

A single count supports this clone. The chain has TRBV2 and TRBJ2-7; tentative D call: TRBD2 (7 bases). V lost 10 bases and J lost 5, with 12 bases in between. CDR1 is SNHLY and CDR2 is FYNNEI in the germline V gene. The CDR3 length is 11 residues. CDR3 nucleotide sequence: TGTGCCACCCGCGGGGGCCACGAGCAGTACTTC. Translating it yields CATRGGHEQYF.

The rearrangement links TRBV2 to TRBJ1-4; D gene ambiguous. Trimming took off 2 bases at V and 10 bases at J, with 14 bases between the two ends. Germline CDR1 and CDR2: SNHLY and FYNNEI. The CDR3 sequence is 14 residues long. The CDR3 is CASSEPSTSGKLFF. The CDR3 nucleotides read TGTGCCAGCAGTGAACCCTCTACCAGCGGAAAACTGTTTTTT.

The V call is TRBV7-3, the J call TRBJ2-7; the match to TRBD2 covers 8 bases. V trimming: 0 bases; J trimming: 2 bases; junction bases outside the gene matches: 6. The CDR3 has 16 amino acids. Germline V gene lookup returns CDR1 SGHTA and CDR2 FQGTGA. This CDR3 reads CASSLTGGAGAYEQYF. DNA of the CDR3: TGTGCCAGCAGCTTAACTGGCGGAGCGGGAGCCTACGAGCAGTACTTC. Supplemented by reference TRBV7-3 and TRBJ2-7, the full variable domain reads GAGVSQTPSNKVTEKGKYVELRCDPISGHTALYWYRQSLGQGPEFLIYFQGTGAADDSGLPNDRFFAVRPEGSVSTLKIQRTERGDSAVYLCASSLTGGAGAYEQYFGPGTRLTVT.

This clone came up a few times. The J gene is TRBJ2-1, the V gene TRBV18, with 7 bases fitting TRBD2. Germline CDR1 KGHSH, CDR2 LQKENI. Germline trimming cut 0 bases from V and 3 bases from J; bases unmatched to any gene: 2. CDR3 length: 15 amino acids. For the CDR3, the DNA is TGTGCCAGCTCACCACCTAGCGGGTACTACAATGAGCAGTTCTTC. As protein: CASSPPSGYYNEQFF.

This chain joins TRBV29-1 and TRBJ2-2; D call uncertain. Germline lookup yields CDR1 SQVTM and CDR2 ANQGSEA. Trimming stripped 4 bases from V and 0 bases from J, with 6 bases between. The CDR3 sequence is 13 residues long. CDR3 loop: CSVGTANTGELFF. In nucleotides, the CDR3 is TGCAGCGTTGGTACAGCGAACACCGGGGAGCTGTTTTTT.

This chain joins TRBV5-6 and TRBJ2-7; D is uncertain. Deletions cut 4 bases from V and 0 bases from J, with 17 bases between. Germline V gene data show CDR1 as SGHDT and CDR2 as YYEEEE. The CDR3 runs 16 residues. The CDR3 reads CASSQPQVTSSYEQYF. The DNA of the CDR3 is TGTGCCAGCAGCCAACCTCAGGTTACGAGCTCCTACGAGCAGTACTTC. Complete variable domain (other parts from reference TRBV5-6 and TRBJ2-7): DAGVTQSPTHLIKTRGQQVTLRCSPKSGHDTVSWYQQALGQGPQFIFQYYEEEERQRGNFPDRFSGHQFPNYSSELNVNALLLGDSALYLCASSQPQVTSSYEQYFGPGTRLTVT.

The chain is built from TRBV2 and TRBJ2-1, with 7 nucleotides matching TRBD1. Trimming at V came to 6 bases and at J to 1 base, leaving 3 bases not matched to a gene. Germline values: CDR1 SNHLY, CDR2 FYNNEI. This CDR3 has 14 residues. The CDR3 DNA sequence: TGTGCCAGCAGATGGACAGGTTCCTACAATGAGCAGTTCTTC. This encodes CASRWTGSYNEQFF.

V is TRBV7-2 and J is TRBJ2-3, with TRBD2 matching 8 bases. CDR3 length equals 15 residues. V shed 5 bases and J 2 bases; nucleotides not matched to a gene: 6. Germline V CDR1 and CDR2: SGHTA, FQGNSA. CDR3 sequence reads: CASSPWTSSTDTQYF. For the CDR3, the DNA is TGTGCCAGCAGCCCATGGACTAGCTCCACAGATACGCAGTATTTT. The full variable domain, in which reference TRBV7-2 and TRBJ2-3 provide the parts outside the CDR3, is GAGVSQSPSNKVTEKGKDVELRCDPISGHTALYWYRQSLGQGLEFLIYFQGNSAPDKSGLPSDRFSAERTGGSVSTLTIQRTQQEDSAVYLCASSPWTSSTDTQYFGPGTRLTVL.

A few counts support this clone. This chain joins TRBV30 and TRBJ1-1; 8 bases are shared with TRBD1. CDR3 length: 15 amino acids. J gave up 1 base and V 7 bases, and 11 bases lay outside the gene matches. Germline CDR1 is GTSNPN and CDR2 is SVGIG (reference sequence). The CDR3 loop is CASLARDRKNTEAFF. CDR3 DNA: TGTGCCTCTTTGGCAAGGGACAGGAAGAACACTGAAGCTTTCTTT.

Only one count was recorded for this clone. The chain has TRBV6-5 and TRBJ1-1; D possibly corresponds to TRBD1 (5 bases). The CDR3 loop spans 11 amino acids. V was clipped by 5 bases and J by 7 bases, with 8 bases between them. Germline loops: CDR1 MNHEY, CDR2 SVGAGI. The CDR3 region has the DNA TGTGCCAGCAGTAACGGGGGTGAAGCTTTCTTT. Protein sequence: CASSNGGEAFF.

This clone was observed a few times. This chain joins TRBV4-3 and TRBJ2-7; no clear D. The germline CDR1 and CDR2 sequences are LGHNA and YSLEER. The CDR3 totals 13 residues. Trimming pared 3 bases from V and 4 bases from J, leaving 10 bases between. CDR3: CASSQQVSYEQYF. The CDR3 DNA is TGCGCCAGCAGCCAGCAGGTGTCGTACGAGCAGTACTTC.